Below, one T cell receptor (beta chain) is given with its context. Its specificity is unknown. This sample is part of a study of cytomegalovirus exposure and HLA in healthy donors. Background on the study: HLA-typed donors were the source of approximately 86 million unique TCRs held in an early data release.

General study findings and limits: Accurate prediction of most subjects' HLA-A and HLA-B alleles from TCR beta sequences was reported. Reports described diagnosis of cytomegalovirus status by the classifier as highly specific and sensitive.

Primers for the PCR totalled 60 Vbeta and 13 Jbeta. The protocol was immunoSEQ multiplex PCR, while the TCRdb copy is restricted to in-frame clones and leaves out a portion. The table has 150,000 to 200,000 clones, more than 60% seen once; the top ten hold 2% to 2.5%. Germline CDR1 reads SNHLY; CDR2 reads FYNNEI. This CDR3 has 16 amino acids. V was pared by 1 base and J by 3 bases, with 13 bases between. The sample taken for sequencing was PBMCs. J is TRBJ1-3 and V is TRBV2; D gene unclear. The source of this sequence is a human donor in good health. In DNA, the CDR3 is TGTGCCAGCAGTGAAGGGCCGATCATTCGTGGAAACACCATATATTTT. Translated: CASSEGPIIRGNTIYF.